The 13 T cell receptor beta chains given below trace back to one sample, sequenced in a study of human T cells and chemical hapten exposure. MiXCR, applied by TCRdb to the RACE reads, yields one record per CDR3 protein. The sample has 75,000 to 95,000 distinct CDR3 sequences; about 12% are singletons. Regarding time point: patch test 1, 2 weeks after DPC sensitization. The sample's treatment: therapeutic diphenylcyclopropenone sensitization with weekly scalp DPC. The specimen was whole blood, collected in connection with sensitization to the hapten diphenylcyclopropenone (DPC). These receptor sequences come from an older woman with alopecia areata. Some clones in this sample may be carry-over from other donors' samples.

V gene TRBV5-1 combines with J gene TRBJ2-7; 7 bases map to TRBD1. This CDR3 contains 15 residues. After removal of 4 bases from V and 0 bases from J, the junction contained 7 bases not matched to a gene. The germline gives CDR1 SGHRS, CDR2 YFSETQ. The DNA for the CDR3 is TGCGCCAGCAGCCCCGTACAGGGGCTCTCCTACGAGCAGTACTTC. Amino acids: CASSPVQGLSYEQYF.

CDR3 bases: TGTGCCAGCAGCTTATCTGAGAGGGTCGCCTATGGCTACACCTTC. This translates into CASSLSERVAYGYTF. The chain carries TRBV7-9 and TRBJ1-2; D gene unclear. Germline CDR1 and CDR2: SEHNR and FQNEAQ (reference sequence). CDR3 length equals 15 residues. V gave up 2 bases and J gave up 4 bases, with 14 bases separating them.

This clonotype was seen a handful of times. The chain links TRBV18 to TRBJ2-7, with 11 bases identical to TRBD2. The CDR3 runs 18 residues. CDR1 and CDR2 (germline): KGHSH, LQKENI. Unmatched junction bases numbered 10, after V lost 3 bases and J lost 0 bases. The CDR3 region is CASSPRLAGGLSSYEQYF. The CDR3 DNA follows: TGTGCCAGCTCACCTCGGCTAGCGGGGGGCTTGAGCTCCTACGAGCAGTACTTC.

The CDR3 reads CASRGTAGTIQYF. CDR3 in DNA: TGTGCCAGCAGAGGGACAGCCGGCACGATTCAGTACTTC. The chain carries TRBV2 and TRBJ2-4, with 7 bases aligning to TRBD1. This CDR3 is 13 amino acids long. CDR1 is SNHLY, CDR2 FYNNEI, per germline. V dropped 6 bases and J dropped 10; count of bases not matched to a gene: 9.

The sample holds many counts of this clonotype. The chain has TRBV20-1 and TRBJ2-4; TRBD2 aligns across 8 bases. The CDR3 runs 14 residues. With 4 bases clipped from V and 3 bases from J, the junction kept 5 bases outside the gene matches. Germline-derived CDR1 and CDR2 are DFQATT and SNEGSKA (reference sequence). CDR3 region: CSAIHGTSKNIQYF. CDR3 DNA sequence: TGCAGTGCTATCCACGGGACTAGCAAAAACATTCAGTACTTC.

This rearrangement joins TRBV7-2 to TRBJ1-2, with D tentatively TRBD1 (5 bases). V dropped 1 base and J dropped 7 bases, with 10 bases sitting between them. Germline V gene lookup returns CDR1 SGHTA and CDR2 FQGNSA. The length of the CDR3 is 13 residues. The CDR3 is CASSLVEGAGYTF. As DNA, the CDR3 is TGTGCCAGCAGCTTAGTGGAAGGGGCTGGCTACACCTTC.

This clonotype was counted a few times. The rearrangement links TRBV7-3 to TRBJ1-5; 9 nucleotides line up with TRBD1. From germline, CDR1 is SGHTA and CDR2 FQGTGA. The CDR3 spans 16 residues. J lost 3 bases, V lost 5 bases, and 8 bases had no gene match. The CDR3 DNA follows: TGTGCCAGCAGCCCGAGAGGGACAGGGAACAATCAGCCCCAGCATTTT. Translation gives CASSPRGTGNNQPQHF. The whole variable domain, filled in from reference TRBV7-3 and TRBJ1-5, reads GAGVSQTPSNKVTEKGKYVELRCDPISGHTALYWYRQSLGQGPEFLIYFQGTGAADDSGLPNDRFFAVRPEGSVSTLKIQRTERGDSAVYLCASSPRGTGNNQPQHFGDGTRLSIL.

The gene calls are TRBV9 and TRBJ2-5, with TRBD2 identical over 8 bases. Germline CDR1 and CDR2: SGDLS and YYNGEE. Trimming took 1 base from V and 5 from J; bases not matched to a gene: 7. The CDR3 runs 15 residues. CDR3 amino acids: CASSVSSGHKETQYF. The DNA of the CDR3 is TGTGCCAGCAGCGTATCTAGCGGGCATAAGGAGACCCAGTACTTC.

The chain employs TRBV7-8 and TRBJ2-7, with D perhaps matching TRBD2 (5 bases). There are 14 residues in the CDR3. Looked up from germline, CDR1 is SGHVS and CDR2 is FQNEAQ. V lost 2 bases, J lost 7 bases, and 15 bases lay in between. CDR3 residues: CASSLFEGTHEQYF. CDR3 coding DNA: TGTGCCAGCAGCTTATTTGAGGGAACGCATGAGCAGTACTTC.

The CDR3: CASSQGGVGGIWNTEAFF. The CDR3 DNA follows: TGCGCCAGCAGCCAAGGAGGGGTTGGGGGGATCTGGAACACTGAAGCTTTCTTT. The V gene is TRBV4-1, the J gene TRBJ1-1; D is possibly TRBD1 (5 bases). Germline CDR1 reads MGHRA; CDR2 reads YSYEKL. There are 18 residues in the CDR3. Trimming stripped 1 base from V and 1 base from J, with 19 bases between.

In this sample, this clonotype turned up a few times. The gene calls are TRBV5-1 and TRBJ2-1, with 12 bases matching TRBD2. In germline, CDR1 is SGHRS, CDR2 YFSETQ. The CDR3 is 18 amino acids. J gave up 0 bases and V 0 bases, and 4 bases lay outside the gene matches. The CDR3 is CASSLGTSGKSSYNEQFF. Here the CDR3 DNA reads TGCGCCAGCAGCTTGGGGACTAGCGGGAAAAGCTCCTACAATGAGCAGTTCTTC. Using reference TRBV5-1 and TRBJ2-1 for the parts outside the CDR3, the full variable domain is KAGVTQTPRYLIKTRGQQVTLSCSPISGHRSVSWYQQTPGQGLQFLFEYFSETQRNKGNFPGRFSGRQFSNSRSEMNVSTLELGDSALYLCASSLGTSGKSSYNEQFFGPGTRLTVL.

This chain joins TRBV29-1 and TRBJ1-1; a possible D gene is TRBD1 (5 bases). Per germline, CDR1 SQVTM and CDR2 ANQGSEA. Trimming took off 6 bases at V and 2 bases at J, with 13 bases between the two ends. This CDR3 is built from 13 residues. DNA of the CDR3: TGCAGCGTAGTTACAGGATACAACACTGAAGCTTTCTTT. Its protein is CSVVTGYNTEAFF.

In this sample, this clonotype turned up many times. The J gene is TRBJ2-1, the V gene TRBV7-2; the D is unclear. CDR1 and CDR2 (germline): SGHTA, FQGNSA. With 6 bases removed from V and 5 bases from J, the gap between germline ends came to 8 bases. The CDR3 covers 12 residues. CDR3 in amino acids: CASRSRNNEQFF. CDR3 bases: TGTGCCAGCAGGTCCAGGAACAATGAGCAGTTCTTC. Based on the CDR3 plus reference TRBV7-2 and TRBJ2-1, the full variable domain is GAGVSQSPSNKVTEKGKDVELRCDPISGHTALYWYRQSLGQGLEFLIYFQGNSAPDKSGLPSDRFSAERTGGSVSTLTIQRTQQEDSAVYLCASRSRNNEQFFGPGTRLTVL.